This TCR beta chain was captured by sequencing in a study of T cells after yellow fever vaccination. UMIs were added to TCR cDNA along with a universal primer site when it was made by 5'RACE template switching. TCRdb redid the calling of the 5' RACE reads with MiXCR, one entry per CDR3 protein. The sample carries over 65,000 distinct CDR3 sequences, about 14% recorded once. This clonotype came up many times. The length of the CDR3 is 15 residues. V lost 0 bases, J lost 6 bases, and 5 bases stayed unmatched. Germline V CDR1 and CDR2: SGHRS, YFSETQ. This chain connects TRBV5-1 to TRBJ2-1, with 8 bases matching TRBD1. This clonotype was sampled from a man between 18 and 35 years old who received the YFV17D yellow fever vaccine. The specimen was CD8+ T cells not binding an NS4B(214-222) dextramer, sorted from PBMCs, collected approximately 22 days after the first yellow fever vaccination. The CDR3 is CASSLVQGAGNEQFF. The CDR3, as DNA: TGCGCCAGCAGCTTGGTCCAGGGGGCAGGCAATGAGCAGTTCTTC. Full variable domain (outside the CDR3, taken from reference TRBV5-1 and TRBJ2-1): KAGVTQTPRYLIKTRGQQVTLSCSPISGHRSVSWYQQTPGQGLQFLFEYFSETQRNKGNFPGRFSGRQFSNSRSEMNVSTLELGDSALYLCASSLVQGAGNEQFFGPGTRLTVL.